This T cell receptor (beta chain) is drawn from a study of T cells in Graves' hyperthyroidism and ophthalmopathy. As to this clonotype: Antigen: not known.

General study results and limits: Model predictions of ophthalmopathy came a median approximately 6 months before onset. Blood held most thyroid clonotypes expanded above 0.001 frequency. A model of 13 V-J features distinguished ophthalmopathy from stable hyperthyroidism.

Exclusion followed for patients with uncontrolled infection, other autoimmune disease, pregnancy or lactation. V was trimmed by 8 bases and J by 4 bases, leaving 14 bases between them. CDR3 size: 12 residues. Germline V gene lookup returns CDR1 SQVTM and CDR2 ANQGSEA. Amplified regions were TCR beta CDR3 sequences from RNA transcripts. The TCR CDR3 first-round RT-PCR relied on the HTBI primer set. TCRdb analysed the multiplex PCR reads with MiXCR anew, one entry per CDR3 protein. This table holds roughly 570,000 distinct CDR3 sequences, 35% to 55% found once. The sequenced material came from peripheral blood or thyroid tissue (not recorded which). The clonotype originates from a young woman with Graves' hyperthyroidism. This rearrangement joins TRBV29-1 to TRBJ2-5; D gene unclear. The CDR3 nucleotides read TGCAGCAGTTCTTCCCGGCGAGAGACCCAGTACTTC. Protein sequence: CSSSSRRETQYF.